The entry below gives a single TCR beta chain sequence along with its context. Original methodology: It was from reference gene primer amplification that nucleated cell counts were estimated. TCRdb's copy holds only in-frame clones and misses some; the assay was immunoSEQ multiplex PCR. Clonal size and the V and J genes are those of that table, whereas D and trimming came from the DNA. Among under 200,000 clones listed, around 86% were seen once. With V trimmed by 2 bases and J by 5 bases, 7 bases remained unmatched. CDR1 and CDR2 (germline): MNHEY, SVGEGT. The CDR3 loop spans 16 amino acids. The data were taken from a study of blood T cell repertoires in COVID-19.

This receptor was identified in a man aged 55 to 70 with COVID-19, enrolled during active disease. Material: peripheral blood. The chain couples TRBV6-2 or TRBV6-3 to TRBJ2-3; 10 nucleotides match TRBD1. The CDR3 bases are TGTGCCAGCAGTTACCTTCGACAGGGGGCGAAAGATACGCAGTATTTT. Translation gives CASSYLRQGAKDTQYF.